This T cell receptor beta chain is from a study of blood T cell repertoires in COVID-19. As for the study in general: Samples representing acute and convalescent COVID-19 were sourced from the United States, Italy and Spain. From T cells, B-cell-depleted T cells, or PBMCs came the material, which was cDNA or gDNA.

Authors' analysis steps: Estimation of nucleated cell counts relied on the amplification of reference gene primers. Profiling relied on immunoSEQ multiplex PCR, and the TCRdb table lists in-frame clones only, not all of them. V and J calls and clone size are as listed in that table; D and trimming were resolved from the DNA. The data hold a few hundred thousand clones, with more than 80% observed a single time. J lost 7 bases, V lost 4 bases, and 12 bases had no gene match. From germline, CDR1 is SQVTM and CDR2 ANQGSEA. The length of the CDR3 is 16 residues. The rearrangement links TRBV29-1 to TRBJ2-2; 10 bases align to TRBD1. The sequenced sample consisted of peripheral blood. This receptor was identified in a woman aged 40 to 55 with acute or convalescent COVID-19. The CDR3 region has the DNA TGCAGCGTTGGAAGGGACAGGGGTGAGGGGGACGGGGAGCTGTTTTTT. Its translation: CSVGRDRGEGDGELFF.